These T cell receptor beta chains were read from a single sample in a study of CD8 T cells in Susac syndrome. TCRdb re-called the immunoSEQ multiplex PCR reads through MiXCR, storing one row per CDR3 protein. There are 400,000 to 550,000 distinct CDR3 sequences in the sample; approximately 85% occur only once, and approximately 0.12% lies in the top ten. The sequencing input was CD8+ T cells from PBMCs. All receptors come from a human donor with multiple sclerosis. The conserved cysteine and the conserved F or W are not part of the CDR3 here.

CDR3 protein: SVAQGDTEAF; V gene: TRBV29-1; J gene: TRBJ1-1
CDR3 protein: ASSQVGGGYT; V gene: TRBV14; J gene: TRBJ1-2
CDR3 protein: ASTARGAPLLQY; V gene: TRBV30; J gene: TRBJ2-4
CDR3 protein: ASSPEAGGYNEQF; V gene: TRBV19; J gene: TRBJ2-1
CDR3 protein: ASSPGVGGSYGYT; V gene: TRBV27; J gene: TRBJ1-2
CDR3 protein: SARGGSLTGYGYT; V gene: TRBV20-1; J gene: TRBJ1-2
CDR3 protein: ASSDRDLPGNTIY; V gene: TRBV6-1; J gene: TRBJ1-3
CDR3 protein: ASSLTAAYGYT; V gene: TRBV27; J gene: TRBJ1-2
CDR3 protein: ASSLVPGYGYT; V gene: TRBV5-1; J gene: TRBJ1-2
CDR3 protein: ASSSSLAGYRYGYT; V gene: TRBV12-3/TRBV12-4; J gene: TRBJ1-2
CDR3 protein: ASSSLAENEQF; V gene: TRBV6-5; J gene: TRBJ2-1
CDR3 protein: ASRETGTYGYT; V gene: TRBV2; J gene: TRBJ1-2
CDR3 protein: ASKAAGVYQPQH; V gene: TRBV27; J gene: TRBJ1-5
CDR3 protein: ASSEVNGRNTGELF; V gene: TRBV2; J gene: TRBJ2-2
CDR3 protein: ASSFSNMNTEAF; V gene: TRBV5-6; J gene: TRBJ1-1